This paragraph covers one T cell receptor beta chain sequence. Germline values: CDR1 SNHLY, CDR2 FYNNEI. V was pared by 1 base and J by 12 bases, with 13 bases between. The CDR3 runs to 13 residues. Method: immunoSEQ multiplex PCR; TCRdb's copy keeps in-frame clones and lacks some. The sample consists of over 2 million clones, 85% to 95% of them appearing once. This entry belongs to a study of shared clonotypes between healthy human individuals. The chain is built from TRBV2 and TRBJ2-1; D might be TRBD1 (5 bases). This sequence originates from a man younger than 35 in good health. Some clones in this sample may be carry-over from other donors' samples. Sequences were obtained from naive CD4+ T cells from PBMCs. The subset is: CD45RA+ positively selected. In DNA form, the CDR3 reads TGTGCCAGCAGTGAAGAGGCCTTCCAGGGGCAGTTCTTC. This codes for CASSEEAFQGQFF.